These 28 T cell receptor beta chains were all obtained from the same sample, sequenced in a study of patients and donors after allogeneic stem cell transplantation. TCRdb re-analysed the RT-PCR reads in MiXCR, keeping a single row per CDR3 protein. This table has about 110,000 distinct CDR3 sequences, approximately 35% appearing once. Material: blood, either unsorted or a sorted T cell fraction (not recorded which). Receptor source: a human donor who was either an allogeneic HSCT recipient or a stem cell or donor lymphocyte infusion donor (not recorded which). It is not recorded whose cells these are; they may come from a transplant donor.

This chain joins TRBV29-1 and TRBJ2-6; 7 bases are a match to TRBD1. The CDR3 loop spans 14 amino acids. V trimming: 5 bases; J trimming: 1 base; junction bases outside the gene matches: 2. Germline CDR1 and CDR2: SQVTM and ANQGSEA. The CDR3 coding sequence is TGCAGCGTTTTACAGGGGTCTGGGGCCAACGTCCTGACTTTC. Protein sequence: CSVLQGSGANVLTF. Full variable domain (remainder filled in from reference TRBV29-1 and TRBJ2-6): SAVISQKPSRDICQRGTSLTIQCQVDSQVTMMFWYRQQPGQSLTLIATANQGSEATYESGFVIDKFPISRPNLTFSTLTVSNMSPEDSSIYLCSVLQGSGANVLTFGAGSRLTVL.

V and J are TRBV27 and TRBJ1-5; perhaps TRBD1 as D (5 bases). The CDR3 loop spans 16 amino acids. Germline CDR1 and CDR2: MNHEY and SMNVEV (reference sequence). The V and J ends lost 5 bases and 3 bases respectively, with 17 bases between them. CDR3 nucleotide sequence: TGTGCCAGCAGTCCCTACCCGACAGTGATCAATCAGCCCCAGCATTTT. Translating gives CASSPYPTVINQPQHF.

The chain couples TRBV7-3 to TRBJ2-2; a weak D match, TRBD1 (6 bases). The CDR3 has 14 amino acids. CDR1 and CDR2 from the germline V gene are SGHTA and FQGTGA. V was trimmed by 4 bases and J by 8 bases, leaving 14 bases between them. The CDR3, as DNA: TGTGCCAGCAGCTCCGGGACAAAAGGGGGGGAGCTGTTTTTT. This gives the protein CASSSGTKGGELFF.

The V and J genes are TRBV20-1 and TRBJ2-7; 11 bases fit TRBD2. This CDR3 has 14 residues. The germline V gene encodes CDR1 DFQATT and CDR2 SNEGSKA (reference sequence). The V and J ends lost 5 bases and 5 bases, in that order; junction bases with no gene match: 8. The CDR3 protein is CSAPQLAGVHEQYF. Written as DNA, the CDR3 is TGCAGTGCTCCTCAACTAGCGGGAGTCCACGAGCAGTACTTC.

The chain has TRBV10-3 and TRBJ1-1, with D hard to call. The CDR3 spans 13 residues. V lost 6 bases and J 0 bases, leaving 8 bases between the germline ends. Germline V gives CDR1 ENHRY, CDR2 SYGVKD. The CDR3 region is CAIRLQMNTEAFF. In DNA, the CDR3 is TGTGCCATCAGACTACAGATGAACACTGAAGCTTTCTTT.

This clonotype was recorded a few times. This chain links TRBV6-2 or TRBV6-3 with TRBJ2-1; 12 bases line up with TRBD2. The CDR3 runs 16 residues. The germline V gene encodes CDR1 MNHEY and CDR2 SVGEGT. Trimming at V came to 6 bases and at J to 7 bases, leaving 10 bases not matched to a gene. Here the CDR3 reads CASSRGLAGTYNEQFF. In nucleotides, the CDR3 is TGTGCCAGCAGCCGAGGACTAGCGGGAACGTATAATGAGCAGTTCTTC.

The rearrangement links TRBV10-3 to TRBJ2-2; 12 positions agree with TRBD2. The ends lost 7 bases at V and 5 bases at J; junction bases unmatched: 8. This CDR3 has 16 residues. Germline V lookup: CDR1 ENHRY, CDR2 SYGVKD. This CDR3 reads CAIKTLAGGGTGELFF. The CDR3, as DNA: TGTGCCATCAAAACACTAGCGGGAGGAGGTACCGGGGAGCTGTTTTTT.

The V gene is TRBV6-5, the J gene TRBJ2-7; 15 bases map to TRBD2. Germline V gene lookup returns CDR1 MNHEY and CDR2 SVGAGI. After removal of 6 bases from V and 2 bases from J, the junction contained 14 bases not matched to a gene. The CDR3 has 19 residues. CDR3 protein: CASRALRGLAGGQTYEQYF. In DNA, the CDR3 is TGTGCCAGCAGGGCTTTACGAGGACTAGCGGGAGGGCAAACCTACGAGCAGTACTTC.

This sequence joins TRBV9 and TRBJ2-5; 8 bases map to TRBD1. This CDR3 has 14 residues. After removal of 1 base from V and 1 base from J, the junction contained 0 bases not matched to a gene. The germline V gene has CDR1 SGDLS and CDR2 YYNGEE. The CDR3 spells CASSVQGAQETQYF. CDR3 DNA: TGTGCCAGCAGCGTACAGGGGGCCCAAGAGACCCAGTACTTC.

The chain joins TRBV20-1 to TRBJ2-7; TRBD2 agrees at 9 bases. V dropped 0 bases and J dropped 1; count of bases not matched to a gene: 1. Germline CDR1 is DFQATT and CDR2 is SNEGSKA (reference sequence). The CDR3 runs 14 residues. CDR3 bases: TGCAGTGCTAGAGATCTAGCGGGATCCTACGAGCAGTACTTC. It specifies CSARDLAGSYEQYF.

The chain employs TRBV19 and TRBJ2-7; 9 bases are shared with TRBD2. With V trimmed by 0 bases and J by 3 bases, 3 bases remained unmatched. The CDR3 runs to 15 residues. The germline V gene encodes CDR1 LNHDA and CDR2 SQIVND (reference sequence). The CDR3 coding sequence is TGTGCCAGTAGTATAGATCTACTAGCGGGCTACGAGCAGTACTTC. The encoded protein is CASSIDLLAGYEQYF.

This clonotype has a handful of counts. One end of the junction varies from germline; a read error may be responsible. The V gene is TRBV12-3 or TRBV12-4, the J gene TRBJ1-5; D perhaps matches TRBD1 (5 bases). The CDR3 has 12 residues. CDR3 in amino acids: CASSLGVQPQHF. In DNA, the CDR3 is TGTGCCAGCAGCTTAGGGGTGCAACCCCAGCATTTT.

This clonotype was seen just once. The genes are TRBV6-5 and TRBJ2-7; 7 nucleotides align to TRBD2. The V and J ends lost 6 bases and 2 bases, in that order; junction bases with no gene match: 7. The CDR3 extends over 14 amino acids. Germline V gene lookup returns CDR1 MNHEY and CDR2 SVGAGI. CDR3 coding DNA: TGTGCCAGCAGAACGGGACTACCCACCTACGAGCAGTACTTC. As protein: CASRTGLPTYEQYF.

The chain couples TRBV4-1 to TRBJ2-7, with D uncertain. Germline-derived CDR1 and CDR2 are MGHRA and YSYEKL. The CDR3 totals 13 residues. The ends were cut back, 2 bases at V and 3 bases at J, with 8 bases in the middle. DNA for the CDR3: TGCGCCAGCAGCCAAAGGACCAACTACGAGCAGTACTTC. This gives the protein CASSQRTNYEQYF.

V and J are TRBV18 and TRBJ1-4, with D possibly being TRBD1 (6 bases). The CDR3 totals 16 residues. Deletions cut 3 bases from V and 0 bases from J, with 11 bases between. Looked up from germline, CDR1 is KGHSH and CDR2 is LQKENI. CDR3 in amino acids: CASSPTDSATNEKLFF. The CDR3 DNA reads TGTGCCAGCTCACCTACGGACAGTGCAACTAATGAAAAACTGTTTTTT.

This chain joins TRBV18 and TRBJ2-7; no clear D gene. CDR1 and CDR2 (germline): KGHSH, LQKENI. V lost 3 bases to trimming and J lost 0 bases, with 6 bases between them. The CDR3 loop spans 13 amino acids. The CDR3 loop reads CASSPQDSYEQYF. The DNA of the CDR3 is TGTGCCAGCTCACCTCAGGACTCCTACGAGCAGTACTTC. Looking up the rest from reference TRBV18 and TRBJ2-7 gives the full variable domain: NAGVMQNPRHLVRRRGQEARLRCSPMKGHSHVYWYRQLPEEGLKFMVYLQKENIIDESGMPKERFSAEFPKEGPSILRIQQVVRGDSAAYFCASSPQDSYEQYFGPGTRLTVT.

The chain couples TRBV3-1 to TRBJ2-7; the D is unclear. Per germline, CDR1 LGHDT and CDR2 YNNKEL (reference sequence). CDR3 length: 15 amino acids. Trimming stripped 0 bases from V and 4 bases from J, with 13 bases between. DNA of the CDR3: TGTGCCAGCAGCCAAGAGGCCGCCAGGATATACGAGCAGTACTTC. This codes for CASSQEAARIYEQYF.

This clonotype was observed a handful of times. This rearrangement joins TRBV29-1 to TRBJ2-3, with D possibly matching TRBD1 (5 bases). Per the germline V gene, CDR1 is SQVTM and CDR2 is ANQGSEA. CDR3 length: 12 amino acids. Between the trimmed V and J ends, which lost 1 base and 7 bases, there was a span of 9 bases. CDR3 sequence (DNA): TGCAGCGTTGAAGCGGCAGGGAATACGCAGTATTTT. Encoded protein: CSVEAAGNTQYF.

V is TRBV9 and J is TRBJ2-7, with 7 bases that match TRBD1. J lost 4 bases, V lost 3 bases, and 10 bases had no gene match. There are 15 residues in the CDR3. The germline V gene encodes CDR1 SGDLS and CDR2 YYNGEE. The CDR3 is CASSAQGEALYEQYF. CDR3 coding DNA: TGTGCCAGCAGCGCCCAGGGGGAAGCGCTATACGAGCAGTACTTC.

This clonotype was counted between two and nine times. This chain uses TRBV7-2 with TRBJ1-1; possible D gene TRBD1, 6 bases. The germline CDR1 and CDR2 sequences are SGHTA and FQGNSA. Trimming took 0 bases from V and 5 from J, leaving 22 bases between them. The CDR3 runs 18 residues. DNA of the CDR3: TGTGCCAGCAGCTTAGCGTGGGGGCCTCCACCCGAAGGGACTGAAGCTTTCTTT. As protein: CASSLAWGPPPEGTEAFF.

The table lists this clonotype with a few counts. The chain employs TRBV6-6 and TRBJ1-6; D perhaps matches TRBD1 (6 bases). Germline V CDR1 and CDR2: MNHNY, SVGAGI (reference sequence). The CDR3 is made up of 15 amino acids. Deletions cut 0 bases from V and 10 bases from J, with 13 bases between. Here the CDR3 DNA reads TGTGCCAGCAGTTACTCGAGGCAGGGGTTATCACCCCTCCACTTT. Protein: CASSYSRQGLSPLHF.

The rearrangement uses TRBV7-3 and TRBJ1-1; TRBD1 matches 7 bases. The CDR3 has 16 residues. Per germline, CDR1 SGHTA and CDR2 FQGTGA. J gave up 8 bases and V 5 bases, and 17 bases lay outside the gene matches. This CDR3 is CASSPKRDRVNPEAFF. CDR3 in DNA: TGTGCCAGCAGCCCCAAGAGGGACAGAGTTAATCCAGAAGCTTTCTTT.

The chain is built from TRBV7-3 and TRBJ2-3; TRBD1 agrees at 8 bases. There are 16 residues in the CDR3. Germline lookup yields CDR1 SGHTA and CDR2 FQGTGA. Germline trimming cut 5 bases from V and 1 base from J; bases unmatched to any gene: 8. The CDR3: CASSRLPGQGTDTQYF. The CDR3 bases are TGTGCCAGCAGCCGTCTACCGGGACAGGGCACAGATACGCAGTATTTT.

This sequence joins TRBV6-2 or TRBV6-3 and TRBJ2-2; no clear D. The CDR3 runs to 14 residues. V was clipped by 7 bases and J by 4 bases, with 13 bases between them. Per the germline V gene, CDR1 is MNHEY and CDR2 is SVGEGT. The CDR3 spells CASTLDGLTGELFF. Here the CDR3 DNA reads TGTGCCAGCACCCTGGACGGTCTCACCGGGGAGCTGTTTTTT.

DNA of the CDR3: TGCGCCAGCAGCCAAGATAAGGGCAATTCACCCCTCCACTTT. This gives the protein CASSQDKGNSPLHF. V is TRBV4-3 and J is TRBJ1-6; D remains unclear. The germline V gene encodes CDR1 LGHNA and CDR2 YSLEER. The CDR3 spans 14 residues. Trimming pared 0 bases from V and 7 bases from J, leaving 7 bases between.

This chain joins TRBV20-1 and TRBJ1-3; possible D gene TRBD1, 6 bases. Germline CDR1 DFQATT, CDR2 SNEGSKA (reference sequence). V gave up 4 bases and J gave up 7 bases, with 20 bases separating them. The CDR3 loop spans 15 amino acids. The CDR3 sequence: CSATRQGGAENTIYF. Written as DNA, the CDR3 is TGCAGTGCTACCCGGCAAGGGGGGGCGGAGAACACCATATATTTT.

This clonotype has more than one count but fewer than ten. The genes are TRBV12-3 or TRBV12-4 and TRBJ2-5; 11 bases fit TRBD1. With 3 bases clipped from V and 4 bases from J, the junction kept 10 bases outside the gene matches. The CDR3 runs to 17 residues. The CDR3 sequence is CASSLKTRDRGIETQYF. The DNA for the CDR3 is TGTGCCAGCAGTTTGAAGACCAGGGACAGGGGGATAGAGACCCAGTACTTC.

The chain carries TRBV4-3 and TRBJ1-2; D gene ambiguous. Between the trimmed V and J ends, which lost 0 bases and 2 bases, there was a span of 13 bases. The germline V gene encodes CDR1 LGHNA and CDR2 YSLEER. There are 16 residues in the CDR3. DNA for the CDR3: TGCGCCAGCAGCCAAGAATACAGATTTTTCAACTATGGCTACACCTTC. Translated, it gives CASSQEYRFFNYGYTF.